A single sample is the source of the 32 T cell receptor beta chains below, sequenced in a study of neoadjuvant nivolumab and ipilimumab in lung cancer. The table came from immunoSEQ multiplex PCR; TCRdb's copy has only in-frame clones and leaves some out. The repertoire holds over 25,000 clones, with about 80% as singletons. The sample here was tumor tissue, taken after neoadjuvant nivolumab, alone or with ipilimumab, at or shortly before surgery. The receptors come from an adult with non-small cell lung cancer.

This clone turned up a few times. This rearrangement joins TRBV10-2 to TRBJ2-3; 13 bases align to TRBD2. J was trimmed by 7 bases and V by 5 bases; bases with no gene match: 3. Germline V gives CDR1 WSHSY, CDR2 SAAADI. The CDR3 spans 14 residues. The CDR3 coding sequence is TGCGCCAGCAGTACTAGCGGGGGGGTATATACGCAGTATTTT. Protein product: CASSTSGGVYTQYF.

The CDR3 protein is CASSEEVTSGNTIYF. Here the CDR3 DNA reads TGTGCCAGCAGTGAGGAAGTGACCTCTGGAAACACCATATATTTT. V usage is TRBV2 and J usage is TRBJ1-3; D is unclear. Trimming cost V 3 bases and J 0 bases, with 9 bases left between them. Germline V gene data show CDR1 as SNHLY and CDR2 as FYNNEI. The CDR3 runs 15 residues.

CDR3 in DNA: TGTGCCAGTCGACAGAGGGGGGGAGGCGGGGAGCTGTTTTTT. Its translation: CASRQRGGGGELFF. The gene calls are TRBV6-1 and TRBJ2-2; tentative D call: TRBD2 (7 bases). The germline CDR1 and CDR2 sequences are MNHNS and SASEGT. Trimming removed 9 bases at V and 7 bases at J, with 18 bases between. The CDR3 totals 14 residues.

The V and J genes are TRBV30 and TRBJ1-2, with a possible D match to TRBD1 (6 bases). CDR3 length: 12 residues. V was pared by 5 bases and J by 8 bases, with 15 bases between. CDR1 GTSNPN and CDR2 SVGIG come from the germline V gene (reference sequence). CDR3 residues: CAWALGQSGYTF. In DNA, the CDR3 is TGTGCCTGGGCCTTGGGACAAAGCGGCTACACCTTC.

This clone was counted a few times. This chain links TRBV29-1 with TRBJ2-5; no clear D gene. V was pared by 4 bases and J by 10 bases, with 22 bases between. Germline V gene data show CDR1 as SQVTM and CDR2 as ANQGSEA. This CDR3 region has 14 residues. CDR3 protein: CSVVLFLPPVGQYF. Written as DNA, the CDR3 is TGCAGCGTTGTTCTGTTTCTCCCCCCAGTCGGCCAGTACTTC.

The chain is built from TRBV5-1 and TRBJ2-3; TRBD1 might be the D (6 bases). This CDR3 has 17 amino acids. Germline-derived CDR1 and CDR2 are SGHRS and YFSETQ. Trimming shortened V by 1 base and J by 2 bases, and 17 bases separated the two germline ends. The CDR3 loop is CASSLIGRGLYTDTQYF. The DNA for the CDR3 is TGCGCCAGCAGCTTGATCGGCAGGGGCTTGTACACAGATACGCAGTATTTT.

The V gene is TRBV18, the J gene TRBJ2-3, with TRBD2 matching 7 bases. The V segment lost 2 bases and the J segment 4 bases; nucleotides outside the gene matches: 0. There are 13 residues in the CDR3. The germline gives CDR1 KGHSH, CDR2 LQKENI. Written as DNA, the CDR3 is TGTGCCAGCTCACCAAGCGGGGCAGATACGCAGTATTTT. Translating it yields CASSPSGADTQYF. The full variable domain, its missing parts supplied by reference TRBV18 and TRBJ2-3, is NAGVMQNPRHLVRRRGQEARLRCSPMKGHSHVYWYRQLPEEGLKFMVYLQKENIIDESGMPKERFSAEFPKEGPSILRIQQVVRGDSAAYFCASSPSGADTQYFGPGTRLTVL.

The V gene is TRBV15, the J gene TRBJ1-2; no definite D call. The CDR3 runs to 15 residues. V shed 0 bases and J shed 8 bases, with 16 bases lying between them. Germline V CDR1 and CDR2: LNHNV, YYDKDF (reference sequence). CDR3 in amino acids: CATSRDGVAGGGYTF. As DNA, the CDR3 is TGTGCCACCAGCAGAGACGGCGTGGCAGGCGGCGGCTACACCTTC.

The gene calls are TRBV4-1 and TRBJ2-3; perhaps TRBD1 as D (5 bases). CDR3 length: 14 amino acids. CDR1 is MGHRA, CDR2 YSYEKL, per germline. The V end was cut by 3 bases, the J end by 2 bases, with 9 bases between. CDR3 sequence reads: CASSQVRVTDTQYF. DNA for the CDR3: TGCGCCAGCAGCCAGGTCAGGGTCACAGATACGCAGTATTTT.

The CDR3 DNA is TGTGCCAGCAGCTTTGCAGTCTACCAAGAGACCCAGTACTTC. Protein product: CASSFAVYQETQYF. The chain links TRBV7-9 to TRBJ2-5; D is unclear. Per germline, CDR1 SEHNR and CDR2 FQNEAQ (reference sequence). The germline V and J ends were trimmed by 3 bases and 0 bases, with 8 bases remaining between them. The CDR3 is 14 residues long.

This clone has more than one count but fewer than ten. The chain has TRBV11-2 and TRBJ1-4; D is ambiguous. The CDR3 loop spans 12 amino acids. CDR1 and CDR2 from the germline V gene are SGHAT and FQNNGV. The germline V and J ends were trimmed by 2 bases and 8 bases, with 6 bases remaining between them. The CDR3 bases are TGTGCCAGCAGCTTATCTGTGGAAAAACTGTTTTTT. Translated, it gives CASSLSVEKLFF. The complete variable domain, with remaining parts taken from reference TRBV11-2 and TRBJ1-4, reads EAGVAQSPRYKIIEKRQSVAFWCNPISGHATLYWYQQILGQGPKLLIQFQNNGVVDDSQLPKDRFSAERLKGVDSTLKIQPAKLEDSAVYLCASSLSVEKLFFGSGTQLSVL.

CDR3 region: CASRVGGGVEAFF. Written as DNA, the CDR3 is TGTGCCAGCCGGGTCGGGGGAGGGGTTGAAGCTTTCTTT. The V and J genes are TRBV6-5 and TRBJ1-1; tentative D call: TRBD1 (5 bases). The CDR3 length is 13 residues. CDR1 is MNHEY and CDR2 is SVGAGI in the germline V gene. V was cut by 8 bases and J by 7 bases, with 17 bases left in between.

Only one count was recorded for this clone. V usage is TRBV11-2 and J usage is TRBJ1-6, with D unclear. V was pared by 2 bases and J by 9 bases, with 11 bases between. This CDR3 has 14 residues. Germline CDR1 SGHAT, CDR2 FQNNGV. This chain's CDR3 is CASSLNGDGSPLHF. The CDR3 DNA is TGTGCCAGCAGCTTAAACGGGGATGGTTCACCCCTCCACTTT. The full variable domain, rest sourced from reference TRBV11-2 and TRBJ1-6, is EAGVAQSPRYKIIEKRQSVAFWCNPISGHATLYWYQQILGQGPKLLIQFQNNGVVDDSQLPKDRFSAERLKGVDSTLKIQPAKLEDSAVYLCASSLNGDGSPLHFGNGTRLTVT.

The chain joins TRBV7-9 to TRBJ1-6, with D unresolved. The CDR3 contains 15 residues. Germline-derived CDR1 and CDR2 are SEHNR and FQNEAQ (reference sequence). The ends were cut back, 1 base at V and 4 bases at J, with 8 bases in the middle. The CDR3 reads CASSLDMSYNSPLHF. DNA for the CDR3: TGTGCCAGCAGCTTAGACATGTCGTATAATTCACCCCTCCACTTT.

The rearrangement links TRBV9 to TRBJ1-6; tentative D call: TRBD1 (5 bases). Germline assignment: CDR1 SGDLS and CDR2 YYNGEE. The CDR3 has 15 residues. Trimming took 0 bases from V and 8 from J, leaving 12 bases between them. The CDR3 loop is CASSVAGGEYSPLHF. In DNA form, the CDR3 reads TGTGCCAGCAGCGTAGCGGGGGGGGAGTATTCACCCCTCCACTTT.

The rearrangement joins TRBV5-1 to TRBJ2-3; 10 nucleotides match TRBD2. The CDR3 consists of 16 residues. Unmatched junction bases numbered 9, after V lost 4 bases and J lost 4 bases. CDR1 SGHRS and CDR2 YFSETQ come from the germline V gene. In DNA, the CDR3 is TGCGCCAGCAGCCCTCTAGCGGGAGAGCCAGCAGATACGCAGTATTTT. It encodes CASSPLAGEPADTQYF.

This sequence joins TRBV5-1 and TRBJ2-5; D is perhaps TRBD2 (5 bases). This CDR3 has 13 amino acids. V lost 2 bases to trimming and J lost 5 bases, with 10 bases between them. Germline lookup yields CDR1 SGHRS and CDR2 YFSETQ. CDR3: CASSFYGEETQYF. The CDR3 coding sequence is TGCGCCAGCAGCTTTTACGGGGAGGAGACCCAGTACTTC. The whole variable domain, remainder taken from reference TRBV5-1 and TRBJ2-5, is KAGVTQTPRYLIKTRGQQVTLSCSPISGHRSVSWYQQTPGQGLQFLFEYFSETQRNKGNFPGRFSGRQFSNSRSEMNVSTLELGDSALYLCASSFYGEETQYFGPGTRLLVL.

The J gene is TRBJ2-7, the V gene TRBV4-3; D unresolved. The CDR3 has 15 amino acids. Trimming stripped 1 base from V and 2 bases from J, with 12 bases between. Germline V gene sequence: CDR1 LGHNA, CDR2 YSLEER. The CDR3 loop is CASSQVLGGTYEQYF. The CDR3 DNA is TGCGCCAGCAGCCAAGTCTTGGGCGGAACCTACGAGCAGTACTTC.

This chain uses TRBV7-2 with TRBJ2-2; D possibly matches TRBD1 or TRBD2 (6 bases each). V was trimmed by 3 bases and J by 5 bases, leaving 13 bases between them. Germline loops: CDR1 SGHTA, CDR2 FQGNSA. The CDR3 loop spans 15 amino acids. As DNA, the CDR3 is TGTGCCAGCAGCTTTGCAGGGGCGGGAACCGGGGAGCTGTTTTTT. It yields the protein CASSFAGAGTGELFF.

Only one count was recorded for this clone. The J gene is TRBJ1-6, the V gene TRBV9, with 7 bases fitting TRBD1. There are 15 residues in the CDR3. The germline CDR1 and CDR2 sequences are SGDLS and YYNGEE. V gave up 4 bases and J gave up 6 bases; unmatched junction bases: 7. CDR3 in DNA: TGTGCCAGCAGCCCCGACACAGGGGTTAATTCACCCCTCCACTTT. This gives the protein CASSPDTGVNSPLHF.

The CDR3: CASRRDRGGEQYF. In DNA form, the CDR3 reads TGTGCCAGCAGGCGGGACAGGGGAGGGGAGCAGTACTTC. This chain uses TRBV2 with TRBJ2-7; 10 bases are a match to TRBD1. The CDR3 has 13 amino acids. Losses at the gene ends were 6 bases for V and 7 bases for J; bases not matched to a gene: 6. Germline V gene sequence: CDR1 SNHLY, CDR2 FYNNEI.

The rearrangement joins TRBV11-2 to TRBJ2-6; D unclear. The V gene's germline CDR1 is SGHAT and CDR2 FQNNGV. This CDR3 spans 14 amino acids. Trimming cost V 5 bases and J 0 bases, with 5 bases left between them. The CDR3 here is CASSPISGANVLTF. CDR3 DNA: TGTGCCAGCAGCCCGATCTCTGGGGCCAACGTCCTGACTTTC.

V usage is TRBV5-1 and J usage is TRBJ2-7; D remains unclear. Trimming pared 0 bases from V and 2 bases from J, leaving 9 bases between. CDR1 and CDR2 from the germline V gene are SGHRS and YFSETQ. The CDR3 runs 14 residues. The CDR3 loop reads CASSLESRTYEQYF. Written as DNA, the CDR3 is TGCGCCAGCAGCTTGGAGAGCCGAACCTACGAGCAGTACTTC.

This chain joins TRBV2 and TRBJ1-2; maybe TRBD1 (6 bases). CDR3 length: 14 amino acids. CDR1 is SNHLY and CDR2 is FYNNEI in the germline V gene. Trimming left V 6 bases short and J 4 bases short, with 15 bases between. CDR3 sequence reads: CASSQQGSIYGYTF. The CDR3 bases are TGTGCCAGCAGCCAACAGGGATCCATCTATGGCTACACCTTC.

The rearrangement uses TRBV4-2 and TRBJ2-1, with 11 positions matching TRBD2. Germline CDR1 is LGHNA and CDR2 is YNFKEQ. CDR3 size: 15 residues. With V trimmed by 2 bases and J by 5 bases, 2 bases remained unmatched. This CDR3 reads CASSQLAGGNNEQFF. The CDR3 DNA sequence: TGTGCCAGCAGCCAACTAGCGGGGGGTAACAATGAGCAGTTCTTC.

The CDR3 here is CASSALLTGDSGNTIYF. Here the CDR3 DNA reads TGTGCCAGCAGCGCCCTTCTGACGGGGGATTCTGGAAACACCATATATTTT. This rearrangement joins TRBV9 to TRBJ1-3; TRBD1 might be the D (5 bases). CDR1 is SGDLS, CDR2 YYNGEE, per germline. The CDR3 covers 17 residues. The V and J ends lost 3 bases and 1 base respectively, with 17 bases between them.

This clone was observed a few times. The CDR3 bases are TGTGCCAGCAGTGAAAGGACAGGTAGTCAGCCCCAGCATTTT. It encodes CASSERTGSQPQHF. The rearrangement joins TRBV2 to TRBJ1-5; TRBD1 matches 7 bases. CDR1 and CDR2 from the germline V gene are SNHLY and FYNNEI. V lost 2 bases and J lost 6; bases outside the gene matches: 4. The CDR3 contains 14 residues.

This sequence joins TRBV11-2 and TRBJ1-2, with 7 positions matching TRBD1. Germline-derived CDR1 and CDR2 are SGHAT and FQNNGV. Trimming at V came to 0 bases and at J to 12 bases, leaving 7 bases not matched to a gene. The CDR3 is 13 amino acids. DNA of the CDR3: TGTGCCAGCAGCTTAGAATCTACAGGGGTAAACACCTTC. Its protein product is CASSLESTGVNTF.

This chain links TRBV2 with TRBJ1-1, with 8 bases lining up with TRBD1. Germline V gives CDR1 SNHLY, CDR2 FYNNEI. Trimming removed 4 bases from V and 4 bases from J; junction bases left unmatched: 2. The CDR3 loop spans 13 amino acids. CDR3 DNA: TGTGCCAGCAGTGGTACAGGGGGCACTGAAGCTTTCTTT. The encoded protein is CASSGTGGTEAFF.

This chain joins TRBV5-6 and TRBJ1-1; no firm D call. CDR3 length: 14 residues. Germline CDR1 SGHDT, CDR2 YYEEEE. V was trimmed by 1 base and J by 2 bases, leaving 9 bases between them. The CDR3 DNA reads as TGTGCCAGCAGCTTGCTCCGCAGTAACACTGAAGCTTTCTTT. Protein product: CASSLLRSNTEAFF.

This clone has only a few counts. This chain links TRBV7-2 with TRBJ2-5, with D hard to call. Per germline, CDR1 SGHTA and CDR2 FQGNSA. The CDR3 consists of 12 residues. Deletions cut 5 bases from V and 7 bases from J, with 11 bases between. CDR3 residues: CASSESRGTQYF. In DNA, the CDR3 is TGTGCCAGCAGCGAAAGCCGAGGGACCCAGTACTTC.

This rearrangement joins TRBV19 to TRBJ1-5; a weak D match, TRBD1 (5 bases). CDR1 is LNHDA and CDR2 is SQIVND in the germline V gene (reference sequence). Trimming removed 4 bases at V and 1 base at J, with 11 bases between. CDR3 length: 15 amino acids. The CDR3 here is CASSNGGRSNQPQHF. The CDR3 region has the DNA TGTGCCAGTAGTAACGGGGGACGGAGCAATCAGCCCCAGCATTTT. Together with reference TRBV19 and TRBJ1-5, the CDR3 gives the full variable domain: DGGITQSPKYLFRKEGQNVTLSCEQNLNHDAMYWYRQDPGQGLRLIYYSQIVNDFQKGDIAEGYSVSREKKESFPLTVTSAQKNPTAFYLCASSNGGRSNQPQHFGDGTRLSIL.